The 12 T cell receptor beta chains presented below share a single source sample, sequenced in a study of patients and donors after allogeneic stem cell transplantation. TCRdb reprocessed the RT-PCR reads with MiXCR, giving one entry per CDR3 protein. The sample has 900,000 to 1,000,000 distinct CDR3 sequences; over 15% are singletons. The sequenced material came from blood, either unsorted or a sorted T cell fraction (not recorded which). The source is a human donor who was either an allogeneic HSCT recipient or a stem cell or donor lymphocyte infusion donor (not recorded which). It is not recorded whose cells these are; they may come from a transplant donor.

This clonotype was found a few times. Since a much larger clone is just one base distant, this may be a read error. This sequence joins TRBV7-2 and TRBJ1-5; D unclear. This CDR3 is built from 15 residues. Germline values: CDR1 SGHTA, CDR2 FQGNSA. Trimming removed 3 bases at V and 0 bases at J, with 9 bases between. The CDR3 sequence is CASSLEQYSNQPQHF. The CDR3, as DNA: TGTGCCAGCAGCTTGGAACAATATAGCAATCAGCCCCAGCATTTT.

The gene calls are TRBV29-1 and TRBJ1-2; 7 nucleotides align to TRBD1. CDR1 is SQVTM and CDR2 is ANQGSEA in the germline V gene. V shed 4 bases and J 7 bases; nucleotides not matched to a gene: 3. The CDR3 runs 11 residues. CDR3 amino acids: CSVADRSGYTF. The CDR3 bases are TGCAGCGTTGCGGACAGGTCTGGCTACACCTTC. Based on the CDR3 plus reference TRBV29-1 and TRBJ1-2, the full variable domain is SAVISQKPSRDICQRGTSLTIQCQVDSQVTMMFWYRQQPGQSLTLIATANQGSEATYESGFVIDKFPISRPNLTFSTLTVSNMSPEDSSIYLCSVADRSGYTFGSGTRLTVV.

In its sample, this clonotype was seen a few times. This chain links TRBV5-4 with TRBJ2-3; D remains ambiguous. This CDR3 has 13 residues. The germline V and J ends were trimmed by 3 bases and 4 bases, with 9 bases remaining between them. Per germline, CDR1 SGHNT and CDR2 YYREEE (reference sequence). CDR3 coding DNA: TGTGCCAGCAGCTCCAAGGGCCCAGATACGCAGTATTTT. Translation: CASSSKGPDTQYF.

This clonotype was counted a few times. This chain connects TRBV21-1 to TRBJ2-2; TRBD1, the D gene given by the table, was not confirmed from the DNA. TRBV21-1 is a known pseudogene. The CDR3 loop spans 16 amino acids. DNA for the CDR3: TGTGCCAGCAGCAGCGGGACAGGGAATGACACCGGGGAGCTGTTTTTT. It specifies CASSSGTGNDTGELFF.

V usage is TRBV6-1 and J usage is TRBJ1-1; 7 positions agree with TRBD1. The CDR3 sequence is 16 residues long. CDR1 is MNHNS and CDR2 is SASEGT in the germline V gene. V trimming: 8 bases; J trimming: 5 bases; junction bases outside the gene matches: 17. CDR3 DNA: TGTGCCAGCTCCCTATTAGGGGGCGCAATGAGGACTGAAGCTTTCTTT. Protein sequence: CASSLLGGAMRTEAFF.

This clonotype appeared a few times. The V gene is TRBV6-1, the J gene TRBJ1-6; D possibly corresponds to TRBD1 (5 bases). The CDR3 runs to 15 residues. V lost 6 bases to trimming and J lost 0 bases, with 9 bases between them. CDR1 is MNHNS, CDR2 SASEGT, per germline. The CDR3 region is CASRDTSSYNSPLHF. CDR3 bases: TGTGCCAGCAGGGACACGAGCTCCTATAATTCACCCCTCCACTTT.

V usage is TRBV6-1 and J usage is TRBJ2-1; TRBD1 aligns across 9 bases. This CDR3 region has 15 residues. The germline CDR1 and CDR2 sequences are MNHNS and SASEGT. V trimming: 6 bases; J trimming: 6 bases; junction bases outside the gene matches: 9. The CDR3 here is CASRSGQGKFNEQFF. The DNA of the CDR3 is TGTGCCAGCAGGTCGGGACAGGGAAAATTCAATGAGCAGTTCTTC.

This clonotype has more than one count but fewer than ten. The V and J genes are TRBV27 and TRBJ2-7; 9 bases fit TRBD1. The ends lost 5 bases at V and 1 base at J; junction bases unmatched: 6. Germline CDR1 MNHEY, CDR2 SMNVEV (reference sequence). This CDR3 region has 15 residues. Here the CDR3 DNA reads TGTGCCAGCAGTCCTTACAGGGGGCAGTCCTACGAGCAGTACTTC. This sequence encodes CASSPYRGQSYEQYF.

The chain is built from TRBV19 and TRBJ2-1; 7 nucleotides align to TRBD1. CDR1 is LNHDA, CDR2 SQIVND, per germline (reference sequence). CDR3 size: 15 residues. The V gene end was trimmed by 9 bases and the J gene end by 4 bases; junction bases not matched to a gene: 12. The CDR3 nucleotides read TGTGCCAGCACCCCCGTGGACAGGAGATACAATGAGCAGTTCTTC. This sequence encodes CASTPVDRRYNEQFF.

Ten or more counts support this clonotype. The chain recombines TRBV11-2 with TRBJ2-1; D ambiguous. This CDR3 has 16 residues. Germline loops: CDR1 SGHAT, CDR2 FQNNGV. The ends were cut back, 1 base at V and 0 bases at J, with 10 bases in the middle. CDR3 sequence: CASSLGQKNSYNEQFF. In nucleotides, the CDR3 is TGTGCCAGCAGCTTAGGGCAAAAAAACTCCTACAATGAGCAGTTCTTC.

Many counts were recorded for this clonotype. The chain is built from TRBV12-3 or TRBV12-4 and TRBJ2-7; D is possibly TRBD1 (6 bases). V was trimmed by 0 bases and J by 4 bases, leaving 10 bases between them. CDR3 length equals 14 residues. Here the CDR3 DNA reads TGTGCCAGCAGTTTAGCTGGGACACAATACGAGCAGTACTTC. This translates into CASSLAGTQYEQYF.

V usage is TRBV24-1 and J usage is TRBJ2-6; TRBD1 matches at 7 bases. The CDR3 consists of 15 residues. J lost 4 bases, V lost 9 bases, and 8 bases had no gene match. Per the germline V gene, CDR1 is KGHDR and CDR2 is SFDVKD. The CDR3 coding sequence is TGTGCCACCGCGCGGACAGGCACCGGGGCCAACGTCCTGACTTTC. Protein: CATARTGTGANVLTF.